This T cell receptor beta chain was documented in a study of human T cells and chemical hapten exposure. Germline CDR1 is SGHVS and CDR2 is FNYEAQ. CDR3 length: 16 amino acids. V was shortened by 1 base and J by 4 bases, with 17 bases between the two germline ends. This clonotype was detected a few times. Time point defined: patch test 1, 2 weeks after DPC sensitization. Indicated treatment: therapeutic diphenylcyclopropenone sensitization with weekly scalp DPC. One entry per CDR3 protein results from TCRdb running MiXCR on the RACE reads. The repertoire holds approximately 79,000 distinct CDR3 sequences, with 10% to 13% as singletons.

This specimen consisted of whole blood, obtained in connection with sensitization to the hapten diphenylcyclopropenone (DPC). This receptor was taken from a woman aged 45-65 years with alopecia areata. Some clones in this sample may be carry-over from other donors' samples. The J gene is TRBJ2-7, the V gene TRBV7-6; perhaps TRBD1 as D (5 bases). CDR3 coding DNA: TGTGCCAGCAGCTTAGGCGCCGGCAGGGTTAGTTACGAGCAGTACTTC. This gives the protein CASSLGAGRVSYEQYF.